Below are 2 T cell receptor beta chains sequenced from a single sample in a study of radiotherapy plus CTLA-4 blockade in lung cancer (dated by TCRdb to 2016 to 2019). The receptor library was made with the immunoSEQ multiplex PCR assay. TCRdb's version of the immuneACCESS table is confined to in-frame rearrangements and falls short of the full clone set. An unresolved V gene accounts for under half of the shortfall where checked; the remainder is of unknown origin. The sample table shows 85,000 to 120,000 clones, and 70% to 90% are seen once. 2.4% of the sample is taken by the ten largest. Sample: peripheral blood, taken from a patient treated with radiotherapy plus ipilimumab. Receptors were obtained from a human donor with non-small cell lung cancer that progressed on radiotherapy plus ipilimumab. Some clones in this sample may be carry-over from other donors' samples.

The CDR3 loop reads CASSLAGAGSNSPLHF. DNA for the CDR3: TGTGCCAGCAGCTTAGCGGGGGCAGGGTCTAATTCACCCCTCCACTTT. This chain links TRBV7-2 with TRBJ1-6; possibly TRBD1 for D (6 bases). Trimming took 0 bases from V and 6 from J, leaving 12 bases between them. Germline V gene data show CDR1 as SGHTA and CDR2 as FQGNSA. The CDR3 consists of 16 residues.

The table lists this clone with a few counts. The J gene is TRBJ2-7, the V gene TRBV6-6; D perhaps matches TRBD1 (7 bases). Germline V gene data show CDR1 as MNHNY and CDR2 as SVGAGI (reference sequence). V was cut by 5 bases and J by 2 bases, with 13 bases left in between. The length of the CDR3 is 14 residues. CDR3 sequence reads: CASSAGQNTYEQYF. CDR3 bases: TGTGCCAGCAGTGCGGGACAGAATACCTACGAGCAGTACTTC.